One and the same sample provided the 21 T cell receptor beta chains below, sequenced in a study of CD8+CD57+ T cells in acquired aplastic anemia. Genomic DNA provided the template from which TCR beta VDJ and CDR3 profiles were obtained. One entry per CDR3 protein, called by TCRdb with MiXCR from the reads. The sample carries about 110,000 distinct CDR3 sequences, under 60% recorded once. Specimen: sorted CD4+, CD8+, or CD8+CD57+ T cells (not recorded which) from PBMCs. These receptor sequences come from a human donor in good health, serving as a control.

This clonotype was recorded many times. V is TRBV6-5 and J is TRBJ2-5, with 11 bases fitting TRBD1. In germline, CDR1 is MNHEY, CDR2 SVGAGI. The length of the CDR3 is 16 residues. V lost 3 bases, J lost 5 bases, and 8 bases stayed unmatched. The CDR3 DNA reads as TGTGCCAGCAGTTATGAACCGGACAGGGGGCAGGAGACCCAGTACTTC. Translated, it gives CASSYEPDRGQETQYF.

This clonotype was detected ten times or more. This sequence joins TRBV15 and TRBJ1-4; D call uncertain. V was clipped by 9 bases and J by 6 bases, with 17 bases between them. Germline-derived CDR1 and CDR2 are LNHNV and YYDKDF (reference sequence). The CDR3 totals 14 residues. The CDR3 protein is CATESPNRYEKLFF. In nucleotides, the CDR3 is TGTGCCACTGAGAGTCCGAACCGATATGAAAAACTGTTTTTT.

This clonotype was detected ten times or more. V gene TRBV7-9 combines with J gene TRBJ1-2, with D tentatively TRBD1 (6 bases). CDR3 size: 14 residues. CDR1 and CDR2 (germline): SEHNR, FQNEAQ (reference sequence). V lost 0 bases and J lost 8, with 13 bases in between. This CDR3 is CASSLAARGQGYTF. The DNA of the CDR3 is TGTGCCAGCAGCTTAGCTGCACGGGGGCAAGGCTACACCTTC.

V usage is TRBV6-5 and J usage is TRBJ1-1; TRBD1 matches 7 bases. CDR3 length: 16 amino acids. V was clipped by 2 bases and J by 1 base; unmatched bases: 7. CDR1 and CDR2 from the germline V gene are MNHEY and SVGAGI. Written as DNA, the CDR3 is TGTGCCAGCAGTTACGCTAGGACAGGCCCGAACACTGAAGCTTTCTTT. It is translated as CASSYARTGPNTEAFF.

This clonotype appeared many times. The chain joins TRBV10-2 to TRBJ2-1, with D uncertain. The CDR3 has 14 residues. The V and J ends lost 2 bases and 0 bases respectively, with 5 bases between them. CDR1 and CDR2 (germline): WSHSY, SAAADI. CDR3 nucleotides: TGCGCCAGCAGTGAGACGAGCTCCTACAATGAGCAGTTCTTC. Translation gives CASSETSSYNEQFF.

This chain connects TRBV2 to TRBJ2-7; 7 bases are a match to TRBD1. J was trimmed by 3 bases and V by 8 bases; bases with no gene match: 10. The CDR3 has 14 residues. Germline V gene lookup returns CDR1 SNHLY and CDR2 FYNNEI. CDR3 DNA sequence: TGTGCCAGCCACATCCGGACAGGAAACTACGAGCAGTACTTC. The encoded protein is CASHIRTGNYEQYF.

As for this clonotype: A read error is possible here, since a much larger clone lies one base away. This rearrangement joins TRBV6-1 to TRBJ2-2; no definite D call. Germline-derived CDR1 and CDR2 are MNHNS and SASEGT. This CDR3 is 14 amino acids long. Trimming left V 3 bases short and J 6 bases short, with 11 bases between. The CDR3 DNA reads TGTGCCAGCAGTGACTTTGGAGAGGCCGGGGAGCTGTTTTTT. Amino acid sequence: CASSDFGEAGELFF.

This clonotype was seen repeatedly, ten times or more. The V and J genes are TRBV9 and TRBJ2-1; D ambiguous. The CDR3 is 12 residues long. In germline, CDR1 is SGDLS, CDR2 YYNGEE. Trimming stripped 1 base from V and 4 bases from J, with 3 bases between. The DNA for the CDR3 is TGTGCCAGCAGCGTACCATACAATGAGCAGTTCTTC. Translating it yields CASSVPYNEQFF. Full variable domain (outside the CDR3, taken from reference TRBV9 and TRBJ2-1): DSGVTQTPKHLITATGQRVTLRCSPRSGDLSVYWYQQSLDQGLQFLIQYYNGEERAKGNILERFSAQQFPDLHSELNLSSLELGDSALYFCASSVPYNEQFFGPGTRLTVL.

This clonotype was recorded at least ten times. This sequence joins TRBV7-9 and TRBJ2-7; D possibly corresponds to TRBD1 (5 bases). This CDR3 region has 14 residues. Per germline, CDR1 SEHNR and CDR2 FQNEAQ (reference sequence). Trimming left V 5 bases short and J 2 bases short, with 13 bases between. This chain's CDR3 is CASSPPGNTYEQYF. The CDR3, as DNA: TGTGCCAGCAGCCCCCCAGGGAATACCTACGAGCAGTACTTC. Looking up the rest from reference TRBV7-9 and TRBJ2-7 gives the full variable domain: DTGVSQNPRHKITKRGQNVTFRCDPISEHNRLYWYRQTLGQGPEFLTYFQNEAQLEKSRLLSDRFSAERPKGSFSTLEIQRTEQGDSAMYLCASSPPGNTYEQYFGPGTRLTVT.

The chain joins TRBV10-3 to TRBJ1-3; D gene uncertain. The CDR3 extends over 13 amino acids. V lost 10 bases, J lost 2 bases, and 12 bases lay in between. Germline values: CDR1 ENHRY, CDR2 SYGVKD. The CDR3, as DNA: TGTGCCACAATGGCGGCAGCTGGAAACACCATATATTTT. It codes for CATMAAAGNTIYF.

The chain joins TRBV15 to TRBJ1-1; 7 bases map to TRBD1. The V and J ends lost 3 bases and 1 base, in that order; junction bases with no gene match: 5. This CDR3 spans 15 amino acids. The V gene's germline CDR1 is LNHNV and CDR2 YYDKDF (reference sequence). In nucleotides, the CDR3 is TGTGCCACCAGCAGCCGGGACAGAGGGAACACTGAAGCTTTCTTT. It is translated as CATSSRDRGNTEAFF.

There are many counts of this clonotype. The V and J genes are TRBV9 and TRBJ1-1, with 10 bases that match TRBD1. This CDR3 region has 16 residues. From germline, CDR1 is SGDLS and CDR2 YYNGEE. Losses at the gene ends were 3 bases for V and 2 bases for J; bases not matched to a gene: 7. The CDR3 here is CASSEGTGETNTEAFF. The CDR3 coding sequence is TGTGCCAGCAGCGAGGGGACAGGGGAAACAAACACTGAAGCTTTCTTT.

V is TRBV19 and J is TRBJ1-5; 7 bases line up with TRBD1. Germline V CDR1 and CDR2: LNHDA, SQIVND (reference sequence). The CDR3 spans 15 residues. V was clipped by 5 bases and J by 2 bases; unmatched bases: 6. The CDR3 region is CASSGTVEGNQPQHF. The CDR3 bases are TGTGCCAGTAGTGGGACAGTGGAAGGCAATCAGCCCCAGCATTTT.

Many counts were recorded for this clonotype. The J gene is TRBJ2-5, the V gene TRBV24-1; D possibly corresponds to TRBD2 (7 bases). V lost 1 base and J lost 5, with 25 bases in between. CDR1 KGHDR and CDR2 SFDVKD come from the germline V gene. The length of the CDR3 is 19 residues. CDR3 coding DNA: TGTGCCACCAGTGATTTTGGGCCTTCTTGGGGGGGCCTTGGGGAGACCCAGTACTTC. This encodes CATSDFGPSWGGLGETQYF.

A note on this clonotype: Given the absence of the conserved phenylalanine or tryptophan at the CDR3 end, a read error is likely. Because the CDR3's place on the DNA is in doubt, the DNA is left out and the CDR3 is given as listed by TCRdb. The V and J genes are TRBV25-1 and TRBJ2-5; the table's TRBD2 call for D was not verified on the DNA. The V gene's germline CDR1 is MGHDK and CDR2 SYGVNS. The CDR3 adds up to 15 amino acids, both ends counted. CDR3 loop: CASSLEQGVTETRYL.

Many counts were recorded for this clonotype. V usage is TRBV10-1 and J usage is TRBJ2-1; TRBD1 aligns across 9 bases. In germline, CDR1 is WNHNN, CDR2 SYGVQD (reference sequence). This CDR3 is 18 amino acids long. V was clipped by 3 bases and J by 3 bases; unmatched bases: 12. Here the CDR3 reads CASSDGPTGTGYYNEQFF. CDR3 DNA: TGCGCCAGCAGTGATGGACCGACCGGGACAGGGTACTACAATGAGCAGTTCTTC.

For this clonotype: At one of its ends the junction is not consistent with the germline gene, which may arise from a read error. CDR3 coding DNA: TGTGCCAGCAGTCCCGACGGGACAGGGGTGACTGGAGACACCATATATTTT. Its translation: CASSPDGTGVTGDTIYF. This chain joins TRBV5-6 and TRBJ1-3, with TRBD1 matching 10 bases. The CDR3 is 17 residues long. Looked up from germline, CDR1 is SGHDT and CDR2 is YYEEEE.

About this clonotype: The junction and the germline gene differ at one end; a read error may be behind it. This chain connects TRBV29-1 to TRBJ1-4; D remains ambiguous. The CDR3 runs 11 residues. Per the germline V gene, CDR1 is SQVTM and CDR2 is ANQGSEA. CDR3 coding DNA: TGCAGCGCTGTAGAGGGTGAAAAACTGTCTTTT. Translation gives CSAVEGEKLSF. The full variable domain, with the rest looked up from reference TRBV29-1 and TRBJ1-4, is SAVISQKPSRDICQRGTSLTIQCQVDSQVTMMFWYRQQPGQSLTLIATANQGSEATYESGFVIDKFPISRPNLTFSTLTVSNMSPEDSSIYLCSAVEGEKLSFGSGTQLSVL.

The genes are TRBV7-9 and TRBJ1-1; TRBD1 matches at 9 bases. The junction had 2 bases not matched to a gene; V was cut back by 5 bases and J by 1 base. Germline V gives CDR1 SEHNR, CDR2 FQNEAQ (reference sequence). This CDR3 is built from 14 residues. The CDR3: CASSRGQGNTEAFF. The CDR3 bases are TGTGCCAGCAGCAGGGGACAGGGGAACACTGAAGCTTTCTTT.

This clonotype was observed a handful of times. The V gene is TRBV25-1, the J gene TRBJ2-2; D uncertain. The germline V gene encodes CDR1 MGHDK and CDR2 SYGVNS. With 3 bases removed from V and 5 bases from J, the gap between germline ends came to 7 bases. CDR3 length: 13 residues. CDR3 DNA: TGTGCCAGCAGTGACCCGAGGACCGGGGAGCTGTTTTTT. Translating gives CASSDPRTGELFF.

The rearrangement joins TRBV12-3 or TRBV12-4 to TRBJ2-2; D is perhaps TRBD1 or TRBD2 (5 bases each). The CDR3 covers 11 residues. With 5 bases removed from V and 9 bases from J, the gap between germline ends came to 7 bases. DNA of the CDR3: TGTGCCAGCAGTACGGGACGGGAGCTGTTTTTT. Amino acid sequence: CASSTGRELFF.